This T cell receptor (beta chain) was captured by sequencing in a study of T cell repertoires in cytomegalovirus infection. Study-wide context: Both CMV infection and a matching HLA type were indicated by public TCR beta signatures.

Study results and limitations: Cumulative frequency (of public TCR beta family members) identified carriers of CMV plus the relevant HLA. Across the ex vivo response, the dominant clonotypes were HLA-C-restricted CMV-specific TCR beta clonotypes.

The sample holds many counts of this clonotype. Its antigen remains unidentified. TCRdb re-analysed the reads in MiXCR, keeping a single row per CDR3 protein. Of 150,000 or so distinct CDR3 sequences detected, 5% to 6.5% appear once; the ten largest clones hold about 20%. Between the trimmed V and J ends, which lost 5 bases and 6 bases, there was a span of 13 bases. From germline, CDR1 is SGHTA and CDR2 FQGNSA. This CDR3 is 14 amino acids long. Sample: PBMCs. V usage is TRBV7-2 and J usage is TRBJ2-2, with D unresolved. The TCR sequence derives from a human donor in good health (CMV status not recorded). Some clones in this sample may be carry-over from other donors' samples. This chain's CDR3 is CASSLMLRAGELFF. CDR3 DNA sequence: TGTGCCAGCAGCCTTATGTTACGCGCCGGGGAGCTGTTTTTT.